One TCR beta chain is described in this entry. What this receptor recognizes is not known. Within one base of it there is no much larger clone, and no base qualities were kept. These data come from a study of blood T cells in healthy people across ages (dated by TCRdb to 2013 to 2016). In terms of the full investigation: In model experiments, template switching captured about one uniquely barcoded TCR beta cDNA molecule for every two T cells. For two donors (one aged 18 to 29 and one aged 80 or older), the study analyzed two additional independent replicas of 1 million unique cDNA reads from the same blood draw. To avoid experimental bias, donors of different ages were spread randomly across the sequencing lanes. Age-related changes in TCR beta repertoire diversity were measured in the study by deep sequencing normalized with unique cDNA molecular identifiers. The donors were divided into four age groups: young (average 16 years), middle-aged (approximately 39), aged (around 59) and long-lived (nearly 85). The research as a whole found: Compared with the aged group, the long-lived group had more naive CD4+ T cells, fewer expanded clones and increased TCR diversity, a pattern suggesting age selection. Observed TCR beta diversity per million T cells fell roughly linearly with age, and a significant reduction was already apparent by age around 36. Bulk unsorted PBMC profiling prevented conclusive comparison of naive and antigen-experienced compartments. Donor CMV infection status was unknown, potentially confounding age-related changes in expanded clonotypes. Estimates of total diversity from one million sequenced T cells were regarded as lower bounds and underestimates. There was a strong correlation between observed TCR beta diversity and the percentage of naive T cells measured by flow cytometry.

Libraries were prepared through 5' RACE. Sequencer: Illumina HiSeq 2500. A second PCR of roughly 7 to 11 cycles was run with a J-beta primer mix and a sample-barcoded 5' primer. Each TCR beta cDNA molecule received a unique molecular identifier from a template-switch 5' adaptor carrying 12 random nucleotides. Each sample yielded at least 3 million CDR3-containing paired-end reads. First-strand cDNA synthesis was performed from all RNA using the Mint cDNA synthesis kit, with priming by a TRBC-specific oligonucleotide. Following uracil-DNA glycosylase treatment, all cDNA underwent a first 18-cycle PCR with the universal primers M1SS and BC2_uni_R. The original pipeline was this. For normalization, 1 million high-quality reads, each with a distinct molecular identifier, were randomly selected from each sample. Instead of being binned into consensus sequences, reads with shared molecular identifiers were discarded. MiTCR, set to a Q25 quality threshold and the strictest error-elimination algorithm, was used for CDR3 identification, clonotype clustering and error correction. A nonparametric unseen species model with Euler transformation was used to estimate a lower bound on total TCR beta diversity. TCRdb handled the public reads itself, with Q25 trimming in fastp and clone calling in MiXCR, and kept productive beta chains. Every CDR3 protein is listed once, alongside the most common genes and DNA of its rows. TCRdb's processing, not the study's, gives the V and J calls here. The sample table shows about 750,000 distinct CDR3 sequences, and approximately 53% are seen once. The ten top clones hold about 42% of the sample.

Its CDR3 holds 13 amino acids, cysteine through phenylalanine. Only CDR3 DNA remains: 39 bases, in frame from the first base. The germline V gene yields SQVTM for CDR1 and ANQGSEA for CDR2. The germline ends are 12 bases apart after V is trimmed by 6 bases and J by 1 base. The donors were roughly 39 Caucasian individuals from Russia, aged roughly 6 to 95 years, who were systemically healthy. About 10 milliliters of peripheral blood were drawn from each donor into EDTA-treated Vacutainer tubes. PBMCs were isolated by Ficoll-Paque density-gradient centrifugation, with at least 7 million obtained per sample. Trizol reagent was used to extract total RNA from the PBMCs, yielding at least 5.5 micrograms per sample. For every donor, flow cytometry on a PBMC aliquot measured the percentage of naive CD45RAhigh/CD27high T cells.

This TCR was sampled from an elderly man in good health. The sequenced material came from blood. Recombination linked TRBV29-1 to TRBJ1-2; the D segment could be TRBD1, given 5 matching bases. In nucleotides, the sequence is TGCAGCGTGGGGGACTCCATTAACTATGGCTACACCTTC. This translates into CSVGDSINYGYTF. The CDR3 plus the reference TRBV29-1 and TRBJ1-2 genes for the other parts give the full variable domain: SAVISQKPSRDICQRGTSLTIQCQVDSQVTMMFWYRQQPGQSLTLIATANQGSEATYESGFVIDKFPISRPNLTFSTLTVSNMSPEDSSIYLCSVGDSINYGYTFGSGTRLTVV.